Below, 26 T cell receptor beta chains from the same sample are listed, as sequenced in a study of Tregs in tolerant kidney transplant recipients (dated by TCRdb to between 2019 and 2020). In light of the paper, this sample's time point label describes: blood sample drawn before combined kidney and bone marrow transplant. The method was the immunoSEQ multiplex PCR assay. Drawn from immuneACCESS, this table holds only the in-frame rearrangements with V and J called that TCRdb kept. Clones are partly lost; checked studies trace under half to an unresolved V gene and leave the rest unexplained. Counted in this sample were about 110,000 clones; 90% of them appeared once. The leading ten clones occupy about 0.31% of the sample. Sequenced here: CD4+ T cells from blood, sampled before the transplant. These receptors originate from a human donor who received a combined kidney and bone marrow transplant.

The chain recombines TRBV28 with TRBJ1-3, with no clear D. Germline values: CDR1 MDHEN, CDR2 SYDVKM. V shed 8 bases and J shed 2 bases, with 10 bases lying between them. The CDR3 extends over 13 amino acids. The CDR3 sequence: CASRGVTGNTIYF. CDR3 nucleotide sequence: TGTGCCAGCCGGGGTGTAACTGGAAACACCATATATTTT.

The chain's CDR3 is CASSLPGQGYNEQFF. The CDR3 DNA follows: TGCGCCAGCAGCTTACCGGGACAGGGGTACAATGAGCAGTTCTTC. The V and J genes are TRBV5-1 and TRBJ2-1, with TRBD1 matching 10 bases. The CDR3 is 15 residues long. The V gene end was trimmed by 2 bases and the J gene end by 4 bases; junction bases not matched to a gene: 3. Germline V lookup: CDR1 SGHRS, CDR2 YFSETQ.

This clone was picked up one time. The chain carries TRBV29-1 and TRBJ1-1, with 9 bases fitting TRBD1. CDR1 is SQVTM and CDR2 is ANQGSEA in the germline V gene. V dropped 5 bases and J dropped 7; count of bases not matched to a gene: 14. The CDR3 runs to 15 residues. The CDR3 bases are TGCAGCGTTTGTTTGGGAGTGGGACAGGGAGTTGAAGCTTTCTTT. Amino acid sequence: CSVCLGVGQGVEAFF.

The chain couples TRBV9 to TRBJ1-1, with 7 nucleotides matching TRBD1. CDR1 is SGDLS and CDR2 is YYNGEE in the germline V gene. The CDR3 consists of 15 residues. V lost 6 bases, J lost 0 bases, and 8 bases stayed unmatched. In DNA, the CDR3 is TGTGCCAGCACCCCAGGGGGGAGCATGAACACTGAAGCTTTCTTT. This codes for CASTPGGSMNTEAFF.

V usage is TRBV27 and J usage is TRBJ2-7; a weak D match, TRBD1 (5 bases). The V end lost 2 bases, the J end lost 1 base, and 12 bases lay between the germline ends. This CDR3 is 15 amino acids long. CDR1 and CDR2 (germline): MNHEY, SMNVEV (reference sequence). The CDR3 here is CASSLEGVGSYEQYF. CDR3 nucleotides: TGTGCCAGCAGTTTAGAAGGGGTAGGATCCTACGAGCAGTACTTC.

The CDR3 sequence is CASRTTGNARGYTF. The CDR3 DNA reads as TGTGCCAGCAGGACCACAGGGAATGCCAGGGGCTACACCTTC. The V call is TRBV28, the J call TRBJ1-2, with TRBD1 as a possible D gene (6 bases). With 6 bases removed from V and 8 bases from J, the gap between germline ends came to 19 bases. Germline loops: CDR1 MDHEN, CDR2 SYDVKM. The CDR3 length is 14 residues.

The V gene is TRBV5-1, the J gene TRBJ2-7; 11 bases agree with TRBD2. The CDR3 runs 15 residues. Germline values: CDR1 SGHRS, CDR2 YFSETQ. The trim removed 0 bases at V and 3 bases at J, leaving 2 bases unmatched. The CDR3 coding sequence is TGCGCCAGCAGCTTGGCCGGGACTAGCGGCTACGAGCAGTACTTC. Its protein product is CASSLAGTSGYEQYF.

This clone appeared a single time. CDR3 in DNA: TGTGCCAGCAGCTTGGGACTAGCGGGAGCGAACGAGCAGTACTTC. It yields the protein CASSLGLAGANEQYF. The chain carries TRBV5-4 and TRBJ2-7; 12 bases match TRBD2. The CDR3 runs 15 residues. The V gene end was trimmed by 0 bases and the J gene end by 5 bases; junction bases not matched to a gene: 3. Germline CDR1 reads SGHNT; CDR2 reads YYREEE (reference sequence).

The CDR3 reads CASVGGIQRETQYF. The CDR3 DNA is TGTGCCAGCGTGGGGGGGATTCAACGAGAGACCCAGTACTTC. The chain carries TRBV2 and TRBJ2-5, with TRBD2 matching over 7 bases. V lost 8 bases to trimming and J lost 4 bases; unmatched junction nucleotides: 10. Looked up from germline, CDR1 is SNHLY and CDR2 is FYNNEI. The CDR3 totals 14 residues.

J is TRBJ2-1 and V is TRBV2, with D unclear. Germline CDR1 and CDR2: SNHLY and FYNNEI. V dropped 10 bases and J dropped 8 bases, with 12 bases sitting between them. The CDR3 covers 11 residues. The CDR3 DNA is TGTGCCACACGCTACCGCGATGAGCAGTTCTTC. Amino acid sequence: CATRYRDEQFF.

The V call is TRBV11-2, the J call TRBJ2-7; D is unresolved. CDR1 SGHAT and CDR2 FQNNGV come from the germline V gene. The CDR3 length is 15 residues. V lost 1 base and J lost 3, with 13 bases in between. The CDR3: CASSLVGGNIYEQYF. The CDR3 nucleotides read TGTGCCAGCAGCTTAGTCGGCGGCAATATCTACGAGCAGTACTTC.

This clone was seen more than once but under ten times. The V and J genes are TRBV27 and TRBJ1-2, with D maybe TRBD1 (6 bases). V lost 6 bases and J 1 base, leaving 12 bases between the germline ends. From germline, CDR1 is MNHEY and CDR2 SMNVEV (reference sequence). CDR3 length: 14 residues. The CDR3 DNA is TGTGCCAGCAGGGACAGACCAAGTAACTATGGCTACACCTTC. Amino acids: CASRDRPSNYGYTF.

V gene TRBV27 combines with J gene TRBJ1-1, with a tentative D call TRBD1 (5 bases). Trimming left V 6 bases short and J 1 base short, with 21 bases between. This CDR3 has 17 residues. The germline gives CDR1 MNHEY, CDR2 SMNVEV (reference sequence). In DNA form, the CDR3 reads TGTGCCAGCAGCTTAGCCCCAGCCCGACAGCCGAACACTGAAGCTTTCTTT. It encodes CASSLAPARQPNTEAFF.

The chain recombines TRBV29-1 with TRBJ2-2; unclear D gene. The germline CDR1 and CDR2 sequences are SQVTM and ANQGSEA. The V end was cut by 3 bases, the J end by 7 bases, with 6 bases between. This CDR3 has 11 residues. DNA for the CDR3: TGCAGCGTTGATCCGGGCGGGGAGCTGTTTTTT. Translating gives CSVDPGGELFF.

This clone showed up just once. The chain combines TRBV5-4 with TRBJ2-7; 8 bases are a match to TRBD2. After removal of 4 bases from V and 2 bases from J, the junction contained 8 bases not matched to a gene. This CDR3 is 15 amino acids long. Germline V gene lookup returns CDR1 SGHNT and CDR2 YYREEE (reference sequence). In nucleotides, the CDR3 is TGTGCCAGCAGCCCGGTCGGGGGGGGAACCTACGAGCAGTACTTC. It encodes CASSPVGGGTYEQYF.

This clone has only a few counts. The rearrangement uses TRBV29-1 and TRBJ1-1; 7 positions agree with TRBD1. Trimming at V came to 7 bases and at J to 0 bases, leaving 5 bases not matched to a gene. The V gene's germline CDR1 is SQVTM and CDR2 ANQGSEA. The CDR3 runs 13 residues. Here the CDR3 reads CSAGTAMNTEAFF. The CDR3 DNA follows: TGCAGCGCGGGGACAGCCATGAACACTGAAGCTTTCTTT.

The chain employs TRBV5-1 and TRBJ2-7; tentative D call: TRBD1 (5 bases). The ends were cut back, 1 base at V and 5 bases at J, with 13 bases in the middle. The CDR3 has 14 amino acids. From germline, CDR1 is SGHRS and CDR2 YFSETQ. The CDR3 spells CASSLSGFIDEQYF. The CDR3 DNA is TGCGCCAGCAGCTTGTCAGGGTTCATTGACGAGCAGTACTTC.

The chain carries TRBV19 and TRBJ1-5, with a tentative D call TRBD1 (5 bases). The CDR3 runs to 15 residues. CDR1 and CDR2 (germline): LNHDA, SQIVND (reference sequence). With 7 bases removed from V and 0 bases from J, the gap between germline ends came to 13 bases. The DNA for the CDR3 is TGTGCCAGTACCCCGGGGGGTGCTAGCAATCAGCCCCAGCATTTT. Amino acid sequence: CASTPGGASNQPQHF.

This chain uses TRBV9 with TRBJ1-1, with a possible D match to TRBD1 (6 bases). CDR1 SGDLS and CDR2 YYNGEE come from the germline V gene. CDR3 length equals 13 residues. Between the trimmed V and J ends, which lost 3 bases and 11 bases, there was a span of 17 bases. CDR3 sequence reads: CASSGSVRGDAFF. CDR3 bases: TGTGCCAGCAGCGGTTCCGTCAGGGGTGACGCTTTCTTT.

This chain links TRBV10-3 with TRBJ2-1, with D hard to call. The CDR3 contains 14 residues. CDR1 is ENHRY and CDR2 is SYGVKD in the germline V gene. Trimming cost V 8 bases and J 1 base, with 12 bases left between them. Here the CDR3 DNA reads TGTGCCATCGGAGACGGAGATTCCTACAATGAGCAGTTCTTC. Protein: CAIGDGDSYNEQFF.

This chain connects TRBV7-6 to TRBJ2-5; weak D call: TRBD2 (6 bases). The CDR3 contains 14 residues. Deletions cut 1 base from V and 2 bases from J, with 8 bases between. CDR1 SGHVS and CDR2 FNYEAQ come from the germline V gene. The CDR3 spells CASSLETRQETQYF. CDR3 nucleotides: TGTGCCAGCAGCTTAGAGACTAGACAAGAGACCCAGTACTTC.

As DNA, the CDR3 is TGTGCCAGCAGCCTATCCTCACAGGGGAACACTGAAGCTTTCTTT. Its translation is CASSLSSQGNTEAFF. The J gene is TRBJ1-1, the V gene TRBV28; weak D call: TRBD1 (6 bases). Germline V gene data show CDR1 as MDHEN and CDR2 as SYDVKM. With 6 bases removed from V and 1 base from J, the gap between germline ends came to 15 bases. This CDR3 comprises 15 residues.

The chain uses TRBV18 and TRBJ2-1; TRBD2 matches 12 bases. This CDR3 is 15 amino acids long. The V segment lost 5 bases and the J segment 7 bases; nucleotides outside the gene matches: 6. The V gene's germline CDR1 is KGHSH and CDR2 LQKENI. The CDR3 nucleotides are TGTGCCAGCTCATCGCTAGCGGGAGGGGAGAATGAGCAGTTCTTC. This encodes CASSSLAGGENEQFF.

V is TRBV27 and J is TRBJ2-2; 7 nucleotides match TRBD1. CDR3 size: 14 residues. Trimming removed 3 bases from V and 5 bases from J; junction bases left unmatched: 3. CDR1 and CDR2 (germline): MNHEY, SMNVEV (reference sequence). The CDR3 DNA follows: TGTGCCAGCAGTTTGCAGACAGGGACCGGGGAGCTGTTTTTT. This encodes CASSLQTGTGELFF.

The V gene is TRBV29-1, the J gene TRBJ1-1; no firm D call. V was pared by 6 bases and J by 0 bases, with 8 bases between. The CDR3 consists of 12 residues. Germline CDR1 is SQVTM and CDR2 is ANQGSEA. Here the CDR3 DNA reads TGCAGCGTCAGTAGCATGAACACTGAAGCTTTCTTT. Residues: CSVSSMNTEAFF.

The rearrangement joins TRBV28 to TRBJ2-7; tentative D call: TRBD2 (6 bases). The CDR3 loop spans 11 amino acids. Looked up from germline, CDR1 is MDHEN and CDR2 is SYDVKM. V lost 7 bases to trimming and J lost 4 bases, with 8 bases between them. Here the CDR3 reads CASTRGYEQYF. Here the CDR3 DNA reads TGTGCCAGCACCCGGGGGTACGAGCAGTACTTC.